Detailed here is one T cell receptor (beta chain). The ends were cut back, 8 bases at V and 6 bases at J, with 9 bases in the middle. Germline V gene sequence: CDR1 LNHDA, CDR2 SQIVND (reference sequence). This CDR3 has 11 amino acids. Regarding time point: patch test 2, 6 weeks after DPC sensitization. Treatment of the sample: therapeutic diphenylcyclopropenone sensitization with weekly scalp DPC. The sample is drawn from a study of human T cells and chemical hapten exposure. Study-wide context: Patch tests of 0.01% DPC on the upper back were read at 6 days.

During construction of the library, unique molecular identifiers were attached to individual cDNA molecules for quantitative, reproducible TCR counting. In the study's own analysis: TCRs per sample had a median of around 98,000 and ranged from roughly 23,224 to 700,000. TCRdb used MiXCR to reprocess the RACE reads, holding one entry per CDR3 protein. These V and J calls originate from TCRdb's pipeline instead of the authors' own analysis. Here the sample spans 75,000 to 95,000 distinct CDR3 sequences, approximately 9.9% being singletons. The chain employs TRBV19 and TRBJ2-3; D is undetermined. This clonotype originated in a man in his forties with alopecia areata. Some clones in this sample may be carry-over from other donors' samples. Sequences were derived from whole blood, sampled in connection with sensitization to the hapten diphenylcyclopropenone (DPC). The CDR3 loop reads CASYSLDTQYF. The CDR3 coding sequence is TGTGCCAGTTATTCATTGGATACGCAGTATTTT. The complete variable domain, with remaining parts taken from reference TRBV19 and TRBJ2-3, reads DGGITQSPKYLFRKEGQNVTLSCEQNLNHDAMYWYRQDPGQGLRLIYYSQIVNDFQKGDIAEGYSVSREKKESFPLTVTSAQKNPTAFYLCASYSLDTQYFGPGTRLTVL.